The 23 T cell receptor beta chains given below trace back to one sample, sequenced in a study of T cell responses to AZD1222 COVID-19 vaccine. TCRdb keeps only in-frame clones here, not all; method: immunoSEQ multiplex PCR. Found here are about 140,000 clones, about 91% of them singletons; the top ten hold around 3.5%. The sequenced sample was peripheral blood, obtained 28 days after the second AZD1222 dose. The source is an adult who received the AZD1222 COVID-19 vaccine.

This sequence joins TRBV7-9 and TRBJ1-1; D unclear. CDR3 length: 12 residues. V was shortened by 1 base and J by 5 bases, with 5 bases between the two germline ends. Germline V gene sequence: CDR1 SEHNR, CDR2 FQNEAQ (reference sequence). The CDR3, as DNA: TGTGCCAGCAGCTTAGTCGTAACTGAAGCTTTCTTT. This codes for CASSLVVTEAFF.

CDR3 in DNA: TGTGCCAGCAGCCAAGATTCGGGGAGGGGTCAGCCCCAGCATTTT. As protein: CASSQDSGRGQPQHF. The rearrangement links TRBV3-1 (or the pseudogene TRBV3-2) to TRBJ1-5, with a tentative D call TRBD1 (5 bases). Germline V CDR1 and CDR2: LGHDT, YNNKEL (reference sequence). The CDR3 is made up of 15 amino acids. With 0 bases removed from V and 6 bases from J, the gap between germline ends came to 12 bases.

The gene calls are TRBV20-1 and TRBJ2-2, with TRBD1 identical over 10 bases. CDR3 size: 14 residues. Trimming removed 3 bases from V and 6 bases from J; junction bases left unmatched: 4. Germline V gives CDR1 DFQATT, CDR2 SNEGSKA (reference sequence). The CDR3 DNA follows: TGCAGTGCTAGTCCCGGGACAGGGGCCGGGGAGCTGTTTTTT. Amino acid sequence: CSASPGTGAGELFF.

The V and J genes are TRBV6-5 and TRBJ2-1; TRBD2 aligns across 10 bases. Germline CDR1 reads MNHEY; CDR2 reads SVGAGI. V dropped 2 bases and J dropped 8; count of bases not matched to a gene: 3. This CDR3 spans 14 amino acids. The CDR3 DNA is TGTGCCAGCAGTTACAGCGGGAGGGCGGATGAGCAGTTCTTC. Translated: CASSYSGRADEQFF.

In its sample, this clone was seen once. The V and J genes are TRBV24-1 and TRBJ2-4; 11 bases align to TRBD1. CDR3 length equals 15 residues. V lost 2 bases and J lost 6; bases outside the gene matches: 2. Germline CDR1 is KGHDR and CDR2 is SFDVKD. The CDR3 is CATSDWTGGRNIQYF. CDR3 nucleotides: TGTGCCACCAGTGATTGGACAGGGGGCAGAAACATTCAGTACTTC.

V gene TRBV4-1 combines with J gene TRBJ1-1; D might be TRBD1 (5 bases). The V gene lost 4 bases and the J gene lost 0 bases, with 18 bases spanning the gap. The CDR3 is made up of 17 amino acids. Per germline, CDR1 MGHRA and CDR2 YSYEKL. The chain's CDR3 is CASSREAAVTVNTEAFF. The CDR3 nucleotides are TGCGCCAGCAGCCGCGAAGCCGCCGTGACAGTGAACACTGAAGCTTTCTTT.

This rearrangement joins TRBV5-5 to TRBJ1-1, with D unclear. Trimming removed 2 bases at V and 1 base at J, with 12 bases between. Germline V gene lookup returns CDR1 SGHKS and CDR2 YYEKEE (reference sequence). The CDR3 is 15 amino acids. CDR3 nucleotide sequence: TGTGCCAGCAGCTTCGCTGGATCGACGAACACTGAAGCTTTCTTT. Its translation is CASSFAGSTNTEAFF.

The rearrangement uses TRBV4-3 and TRBJ2-2, with D tentatively TRBD1 or TRBD2 (6 bases each). CDR1 and CDR2 (germline): LGHNA, YSLEER. The V end was cut by 0 bases, the J end by 4 bases, with 12 bases between. This CDR3 region has 16 residues. The DNA for the CDR3 is TGCGCCAGCAGCCAAGAGCCCGGGGGCGGCACCGGGGAGCTGTTTTTT. This translates into CASSQEPGGGTGELFF.

This clone appeared a few times. The V call is TRBV30, the J call TRBJ1-2, with D uncertain. The CDR3 is 12 residues long. V was cut by 1 base and J by 8 bases, with 11 bases left in between. Germline V CDR1 and CDR2: GTSNPN, SVGIG (reference sequence). Here the CDR3 DNA reads TGTGCCTGGAGTGGCCCTGGGAGAGGCTACACCTTC. Translating it yields CAWSGPGRGYTF. The complete variable domain, with remaining parts taken from reference TRBV30 and TRBJ1-2, reads SQTIHQWPATLVQPVGSPLSLECTVEGTSNPNLYWYRQAAGRGLQLLFYSVGIGQISSEVPQNLSASRPQDRQFILSSKKLLLSDSGFYLCAWSGPGRGYTFGSGTRLTVV.

J is TRBJ1-2 and V is TRBV6-2 or TRBV6-3; D is unresolved. The CDR3 extends over 12 amino acids. Germline CDR1 is MNHEY and CDR2 is SVGEGT. The V gene lost 3 bases and the J gene lost 4 bases, with 6 bases spanning the gap. The DNA for the CDR3 is TGTGCCAGCAGTTATAATAGCTATGGCTACACCTTC. Its translation: CASSYNSYGYTF.

The chain is built from TRBV4-1 and TRBJ2-1; 11 bases agree with TRBD2. The ends lost 3 bases at V and 5 bases at J; junction bases unmatched: 6. Germline assignment: CDR1 MGHRA and CDR2 YSYEKL. The CDR3 is 16 amino acids. The CDR3 loop reads CASSQSLAGENNEQFF. CDR3 DNA: TGCGCCAGCAGCCAGTCACTAGCGGGAGAAAACAATGAGCAGTTCTTC.

This clone was recorded only once. The V gene is TRBV7-9, the J gene TRBJ1-3, with D hard to call. The CDR3 runs 13 residues. The V end lost 6 bases, the J end lost 2 bases, and 8 bases lay between the germline ends. The germline CDR1 and CDR2 sequences are SEHNR and FQNEAQ (reference sequence). The CDR3 spells CASSYTAGNTIYF. The CDR3 DNA is TGTGCCAGCAGTTATACAGCTGGAAACACCATATATTTT.

The V call is TRBV5-1, the J call TRBJ2-1, with 8 positions matching TRBD2. The CDR3 runs to 14 residues. V trimming: 8 bases; J trimming: 9 bases; junction bases outside the gene matches: 13. Germline loops: CDR1 SGHRS, CDR2 YFSETQ. DNA of the CDR3: TGCGCCAGTGGGCCTGGCGGGAGGTTTGGTGAGCAGTTCTTC. It specifies CASGPGGRFGEQFF. The full variable domain, in which reference TRBV5-1 and TRBJ2-1 provide the parts outside the CDR3, is KAGVTQTPRYLIKTRGQQVTLSCSPISGHRSVSWYQQTPGQGLQFLFEYFSETQRNKGNFPGRFSGRQFSNSRSEMNVSTLELGDSALYLCASGPGGRFGEQFFGPGTRLTVL.

The chain joins TRBV7-6 to TRBJ2-1; D is uncertain. The V gene lost 5 bases and the J gene lost 4 bases, with 15 bases spanning the gap. Germline-derived CDR1 and CDR2 are SGHVS and FNYEAQ. CDR3 length: 15 residues. The CDR3 region has the DNA TGTGCCAGCAGCCTTGAAGTCAGTCTTTACAATGAGCAGTTCTTC. Amino acid sequence: CASSLEVSLYNEQFF. Full variable domain (outside the CDR3, taken from reference TRBV7-6 and TRBJ2-1): GAGVSQSPRYKVTKRGQDVALRCDPISGHVSLYWYRQALGQGPEFLTYFNYEAQQDKSGLPNDRFSAERPEGSISTLTIQRTEQRDSAMYRCASSLEVSLYNEQFFGPGTRLTVL.

This clone was counted a few times. This chain links TRBV29-1 with TRBJ1-1, with D unclear. V was pared by 1 base and J by 5 bases, with 11 bases between. Looked up from germline, CDR1 is SQVTM and CDR2 is ANQGSEA. The CDR3 spans 13 residues. The CDR3 is CSVEGRRGTEAFF. The CDR3 DNA follows: TGCAGCGTTGAAGGTCGTCGAGGAACTGAAGCTTTCTTT. Supplemented by reference TRBV29-1 and TRBJ1-1, the full variable domain reads SAVISQKPSRDICQRGTSLTIQCQVDSQVTMMFWYRQQPGQSLTLIATANQGSEATYESGFVIDKFPISRPNLTFSTLTVSNMSPEDSSIYLCSVEGRRGTEAFFGQGTRLTVV.

The chain uses TRBV19 and TRBJ2-7; the match to TRBD1 covers 8 bases. The CDR3 is 13 residues long. Germline V gene data show CDR1 as LNHDA and CDR2 as SQIVND (reference sequence). J gave up 9 bases and V 5 bases, and 9 bases lay outside the gene matches. In nucleotides, the CDR3 is TGTGCCAGTAGTTCCGGGACAGGCCTTCGGCAGTACTTC. Its translation is CASSSGTGLRQYF.

The rearrangement links TRBV27 to TRBJ2-1; TRBD2 agrees at 10 bases. Trimming removed 5 bases from V and 9 bases from J; junction bases left unmatched: 4. Per the germline V gene, CDR1 is MNHEY and CDR2 is SMNVEV (reference sequence). There are 13 residues in the CDR3. CDR3 coding DNA: TGTGCCAGCAGTGTAGCGGGAGGTCTTGAGCAGTTCTTC. This translates into CASSVAGGLEQFF.

The chain links TRBV4-1 to TRBJ1-2; no firm D call. Germline V gene lookup returns CDR1 MGHRA and CDR2 YSYEKL. This CDR3 contains 14 residues. Deletions cut 0 bases from V and 5 bases from J, with 10 bases between. CDR3 loop: CASSQDQGRYGYTF. CDR3 bases: TGCGCCAGCAGCCAAGATCAAGGGAGGTATGGCTACACCTTC.

This chain joins TRBV11-1 and TRBJ2-5; D is undetermined. Germline assignment: CDR1 SGHAT and CDR2 FQDESV (reference sequence). The CDR3 spans 13 residues. Trimming pared 1 base from V and 2 bases from J, leaving 5 bases between. Written as DNA, the CDR3 is TGTGCCAGCAGCTTAGGAACACAAGAGACCCAGTACTTC. This sequence encodes CASSLGTQETQYF. Full variable domain (rest looked up from reference TRBV11-1 and TRBJ2-5): EAEVAQSPRYKITEKSQAVAFWCDPISGHATLYWYRQILGQGPELLVQFQDESVVDDSQLPKDRFSAERLKGVDSTLKIQPAELGDSAMYLCASSLGTQETQYFGPGTRLLVL.

The rearrangement joins TRBV19 to TRBJ2-1; 12 nucleotides match TRBD2. With 6 bases clipped from V and 7 bases from J, the junction kept 7 bases outside the gene matches. The CDR3 runs to 15 residues. CDR1 and CDR2 from the germline V gene are LNHDA and SQIVND (reference sequence). CDR3: CASRTLAGGPNEQFF. CDR3 in DNA: TGTGCCAGTAGAACTCTAGCGGGAGGGCCAAATGAGCAGTTCTTC. Supplemented by reference TRBV19 and TRBJ2-1, the full variable domain reads DGGITQSPKYLFRKEGQNVTLSCEQNLNHDAMYWYRQDPGQGLRLIYYSQIVNDFQKGDIAEGYSVSREKKESFPLTVTSAQKNPTAFYLCASRTLAGGPNEQFFGPGTRLTVL.

The V and J genes are TRBV28 and TRBJ2-2; D remains unclear. Germline CDR1 reads MDHEN; CDR2 reads SYDVKM. Deletions cut 7 bases from V and 0 bases from J, with 18 bases between. The CDR3 is 17 amino acids. The CDR3 coding sequence is TGTGCCAGCAATGAACGGGTCCTGGTCGCGAACACCGGGGAGCTGTTTTTT. Protein sequence: CASNERVLVANTGELFF.

The chain has TRBV11-3 and TRBJ2-7, with unresolved D. This CDR3 spans 12 amino acids. The germline CDR1 and CDR2 sequences are SGHNT and YENEEA. Trimming left V 5 bases short and J 5 bases short, with 10 bases between. The CDR3 region has the DNA TGTGCCAGCAGCCCCCAGATGAACGAGCAGTACTTC. Its protein is CASSPQMNEQYF. The full variable domain, its missing parts supplied by reference TRBV11-3 and TRBJ2-7, is EAGVVQSPRYKIIEKKQPVAFWCNPISGHNTLYWYLQNLGQGPELLIRYENEEAVDDSQLPKDRFSAERLKGVDSTLKIQPAELGDSAVYLCASSPQMNEQYFGPGTRLTVT.

This clone appeared a few times. In DNA form, the CDR3 reads TGTGCCAGCAGTTTATCGGCCCGAAACTATGGCTACACCTTC. Residues: CASSLSARNYGYTF. The chain is built from TRBV28 and TRBJ1-2; D unresolved. Germline CDR1 is MDHEN and CDR2 is SYDVKM. This CDR3 region has 14 residues. V lost 1 base and J 2 bases, leaving 8 bases between the germline ends.